The TCR beta chain described here comes from a study of T-cell reconstitution after alpha-beta-depleted transplantation in children. The study's findings and limits: Newly made T cells mostly supplied T-cell counts and diversity one year after transplant. The study reportedly traced alpha-beta T cells about two months after transplant to several hundred expanded graft clones. Recipient T cells and thymic progenitors that survived were the source of the high TCRbeta diversity seen at day 60 in some patients.

Details on this clonotype: Its cognate antigen is unknown.

The library targeted TCRbeta and was prepared with unique molecular identifiers. TCRdb reanalysed the PCR reads using MiXCR and keeps one entry per CDR3 protein. Here the sample spans some 600,000 distinct CDR3 sequences, roughly 13% being singletons. The CDR3 has 19 amino acids. Trimming cost V 3 bases and J 0 bases; bases outside gene matches: 14. The germline CDR1 and CDR2 sequences are MDHEN and SYDVKM. The chain has TRBV28 and TRBJ1-5; 7 nucleotides agree with TRBD1. Sequencing used PBMCs, mostly from graft donor cells, obtained 360 days after TCRalphabeta/CD19-depleted stem cell transplant. This clonotype was obtained from a male patient younger than 18 who had a stem cell transplant for acute myeloid leukemia, so the T cells may come from the graft donor. For the CDR3, the DNA is TGTGCCAGCAGTTTCCTTGACAGGGTTCCTCCAAATAGCAATCAGCCCCAGCATTTT. Encoded protein: CASSFLDRVPPNSNQPQHF.